This TCR beta chain was captured by sequencing in a study of shared clonotypes between healthy human individuals (dated by TCRdb to the early 2020s). Context from the whole study: Three men and two women, aged 18 to 49 years, made up the cohort. Per donor, three plates each were used for CD4 naive and CD4 memory, two for CD8 naive, and one for CD8 memory. To increase sequencing depth and limit assay-specific biases, different laboratories used diverse techniques to prepare libraries and sequence TCR repertoires. Per donor, leukapheresis produced somewhere between about 0.85 and 9.5 billion PBMCs. Blood TCR repertoires of roughly five healthy adults were deeply sequenced to estimate repertoire size and the extent of clonotype sharing between individuals.

The donors were healthy, HIV-negative adults with no recently reported acute infections or vaccinations. Every donor was a Caucasian adult residing in Nashville, Tennessee, USA. CD4+ T cells were enriched by magnetic negative selection; naive cells were then positively selected on CD45RA, and the negative fraction formed the memory subset. After blood collection by leukapheresis, PBMCs were isolated using Ficoll-Histopaque density gradient centrifugation and then cryopreserved in the vapor phase of liquid nitrogen. Purity and quantity of every magnetically sorted T cell population were checked by analytical flow cytometry. From each sorted fraction, genomic DNA was isolated and quantified by UV absorbance on a Nanodrop 2000c. In this sample, this clone turned up once. The antigen this receptor binds is unknown. Within one base of it there is no much larger clone, and no base qualities were kept. Using the deep immunoSEQ assay, multiplex PCR amplified TCR CDR3 regions from genomic DNA. Extracted genomic DNA from each cell subset was distributed evenly across all wells of several immunoSEQ 96-well plates, and each plate was treated as a replicate. Each replicate PCR for sorted subsets received around 210 ng genomic DNA, equal to 30,000 or so T cell genomes. Purified libraries were quantified with a Qubit 3.0 fluorometer, sized on a Bioanalyzer 2100, and re-quantified with the KAPA Library Quantification kit. Every immunoSEQ 96-well plate was sequenced on a dedicated single-read 150-cycle Illumina NextSeq 550 flow cell. The published analysis was carried out like this. Because only junctional sequences without quality scores were contained in the immunoSEQ output, filtering matching that applied to full-length reads could not be performed. To assign V/J genes and CDR3, sequences were annotated against IMGT germline references using PyIR, a Python wrapper for IgBLAST v1.9. Reads were removed for weak V/J assignments (E-value above 1e-6), missing CDR3, stop codons, out-of-frame junctions, or ambiguous translated residues. A V3J clonotype was defined by an identical inferred V gene, J gene, and CDR3 amino acid sequence. Percentage overlap between repertoires was calculated by dividing the number of shared unique clonotypes by the size of the smaller repertoire. RTK rarefaction, the Chao1 estimator, and Recon v2.1 estimates of unobserved clonotypes were used to assess repertoire richness. OLGA was used to compute generation probabilities for all TCRbeta clonotypes that the gDNA method yielded from a handful of donors. TCRdb stores this immuneACCESS table with in-frame sequences only. Part of the clones is absent; in the studies checked, under half of the shortfall reflects unresolved V genes, and no reason is known for the rest. Clone size and the V and J calls come from that table; the DNA yielded D and trimming. For this sample the table gives some 1,600,000 clones, of which 95% to 99% were detected only once. The ten largest clones add up to around 0.45% of the sample.

The investigation overall reported the following: Based on pairwise subsampling, the degree of clonotype sharing among donors was expected to be affected by sequencing depth. Approximately 5% of naive CD4, 3.5% of naive CD8, 2% to 2.5% of memory CD4, and about 0.4% of memory CD8 clonotypes were shared across four donors. Sampling was limited to blood, and TCR repertoires in tissue likely differ from TCR repertoires in blood. Incomplete sequencing was indicated by rarefaction of sorted-subset datasets, despite the large sequencing depth. Higher generation probabilities were observed for clonotypes shared by all four sorted-subset donors than for non-shared clonotypes. The small number of donors limited the genetic and exposure-history diversity represented. Larger estimated clonotype richness was generally found for naive subsets than for memory subsets.

This clonotype originated in a man aged 25 to 45 in good health. The source material was naive CD4+ T cells sorted from blood. The sample's cell subset or site label is to be understood as: CD45RA+ positively selected.

CDR3 loop: CAISVADRSYGYTF. The bases read TGTGCCATCAGTGTCGCGGACAGGTCCTATGGCTACACCTTC. The chain links TRBV10-3 with TRBJ1-2, and TRBD1 matches 7 of the central bases. V and J are trimmed by 4 bases and 4 bases, and the gene matches miss 6 bases of the junction. Including the terminal cysteine and phenylalanine, the CDR3 comprises 14 residues. The entry retains the CDR3 DNA only, 42 bases that are in frame from base 1. CDR1 ENHRY and CDR2 SYGVKD were looked up in the germline V gene.